A selection of T cell receptor beta chains follows, all from one sample in a study of blood T cell repertoires in COVID-19. Repertoires were generated with immunoSEQ multiplex PCR, while TCRdb's copy carries only in-frame clones and drops some. The table includes about 270,000 clones, 81% detected once. The material sequenced was peripheral blood. Receptors originate from a woman between 55 and 75 years old with active or convalescent COVID-19. Each CDR3 is given with its conserved first and last residue. Fields, in order: V gene, CDR3 protein.

TRBV30 | CAWGELGTDTQYF
TRBV11-2 | CASSLGGAHTDTQYF
TRBV2 | CASNGGADTQYF
TRBV5-1 | CASSDPGGHNEQYF
TRBV5-6 | CASSLGLAGGPEQFF
TRBV19 | CASSDRGGTDTQYF
TRBV27 | CASSLGMGQRLEAFF
TRBV25-1 | CASSGLRGPGELFF
TRBV6-4 | CASSYRPGDTEAFF
TRBV27 | CASKREANYGYTF
TRBV18 | CASSPPGGDRRGEQYF
TRBV6-5 | CASSYSRTNYGYTF
TRBV30 | CAWSPGFNEKLFF
TRBV27 | CASSFGEADIQYF
TRBV7-8 | CASSLRDSYHEQFF
TRBV10-3 | CAIRRTGSLPEGYTF
TRBV9 | CASSDSGGGYNEQFF
TRBV4-3 | CASSRGGGTGDENEQFF
TRBV4-1 | CASSQEAGHSLRVDTQYF
TRBV5-1 | CASSSPSGGSGTGELFF
TRBV3-1/TRBV3-2 | CASSQGVFTDTQYF
TRBV18 | CASSPTGNTEAFF
TRBV6-1 | CASSEVMRQNEKLFF
TRBV5-1 | CASSQETATNEKLFF
TRBV3-1/TRBV3-2 | CASSLPLQGQPYEQYF
TRBV2 | CASTPTGGYEQYF
TRBV15 | CATSTQVEAFF
TRBV5-1 | CASSFQIAGGTGELFF
TRBV5-4 | CASSFVDRANYGYTF
TRBV9 | CASSSGTGVWQPQHF